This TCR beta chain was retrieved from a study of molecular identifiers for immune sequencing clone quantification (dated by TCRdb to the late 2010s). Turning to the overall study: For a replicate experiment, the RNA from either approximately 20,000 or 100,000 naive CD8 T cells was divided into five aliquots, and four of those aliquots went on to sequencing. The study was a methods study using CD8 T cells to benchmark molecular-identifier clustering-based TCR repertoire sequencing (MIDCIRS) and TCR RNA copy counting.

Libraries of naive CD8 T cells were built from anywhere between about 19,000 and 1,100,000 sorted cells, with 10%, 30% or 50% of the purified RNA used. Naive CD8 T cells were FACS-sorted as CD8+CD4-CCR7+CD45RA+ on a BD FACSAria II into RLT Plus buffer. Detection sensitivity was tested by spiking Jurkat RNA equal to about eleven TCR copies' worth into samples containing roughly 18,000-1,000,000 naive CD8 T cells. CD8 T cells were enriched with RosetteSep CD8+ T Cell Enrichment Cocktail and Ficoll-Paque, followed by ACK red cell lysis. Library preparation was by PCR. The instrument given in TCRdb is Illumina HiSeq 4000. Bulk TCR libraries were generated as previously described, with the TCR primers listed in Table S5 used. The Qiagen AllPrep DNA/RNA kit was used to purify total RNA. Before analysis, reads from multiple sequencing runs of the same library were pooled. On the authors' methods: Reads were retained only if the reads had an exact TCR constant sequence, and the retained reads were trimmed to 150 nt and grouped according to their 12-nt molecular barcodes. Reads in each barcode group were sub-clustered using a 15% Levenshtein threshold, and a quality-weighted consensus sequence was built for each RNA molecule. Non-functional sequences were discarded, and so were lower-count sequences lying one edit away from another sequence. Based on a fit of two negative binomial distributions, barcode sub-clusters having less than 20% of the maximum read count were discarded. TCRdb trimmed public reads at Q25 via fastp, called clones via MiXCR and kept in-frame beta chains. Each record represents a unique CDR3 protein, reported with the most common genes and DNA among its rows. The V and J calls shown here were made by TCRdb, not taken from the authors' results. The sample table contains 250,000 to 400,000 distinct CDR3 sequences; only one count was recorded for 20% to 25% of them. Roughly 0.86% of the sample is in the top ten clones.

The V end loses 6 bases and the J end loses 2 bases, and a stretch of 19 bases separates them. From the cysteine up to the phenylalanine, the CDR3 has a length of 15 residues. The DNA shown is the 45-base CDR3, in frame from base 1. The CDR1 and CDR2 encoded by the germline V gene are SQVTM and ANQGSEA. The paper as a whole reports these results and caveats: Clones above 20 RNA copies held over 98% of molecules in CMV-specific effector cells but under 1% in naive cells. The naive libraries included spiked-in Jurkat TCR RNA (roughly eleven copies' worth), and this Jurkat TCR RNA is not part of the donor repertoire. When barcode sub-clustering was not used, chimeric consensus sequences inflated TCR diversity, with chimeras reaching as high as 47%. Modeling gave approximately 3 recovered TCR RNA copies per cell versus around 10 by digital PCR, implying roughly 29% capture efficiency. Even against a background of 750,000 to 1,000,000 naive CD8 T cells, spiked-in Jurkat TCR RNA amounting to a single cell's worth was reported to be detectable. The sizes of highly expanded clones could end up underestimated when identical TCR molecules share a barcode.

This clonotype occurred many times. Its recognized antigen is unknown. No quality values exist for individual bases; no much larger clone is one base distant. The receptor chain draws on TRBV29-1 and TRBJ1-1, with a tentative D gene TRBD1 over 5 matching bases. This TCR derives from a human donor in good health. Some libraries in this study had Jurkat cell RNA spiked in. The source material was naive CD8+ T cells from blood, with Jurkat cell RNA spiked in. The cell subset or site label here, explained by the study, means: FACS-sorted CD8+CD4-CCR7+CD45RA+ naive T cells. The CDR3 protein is CSVLSTMTENTEAFF. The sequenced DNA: TGCAGCGTACTCTCCACGATGACAGAAAACACTGAAGCTTTCTTT.